This T cell receptor (beta chain) was documented in a study of blood T cells in healthy people across ages. Study outcomes and limitations: Greater diversity and more naive CD4+ cells were seen in long-lived donors than in aged donors. Older age went with lower TCR beta diversity per million T cells, in a roughly linear way.

This clonotype showed up just a few times. Antigen specificity is unknown. The second PCR ran roughly 7 to 12 cycles with a sample-barcoded 5' primer and J-beta primers. TCRdb processed the 5' RACE reads anew with MiXCR; each CDR3 protein has one entry. The table lists some 880,000 distinct CDR3 sequences, around 36% of them singletons. The germline CDR1 and CDR2 sequences are SGHRS and YFSETQ. Trimming took 5 bases from V and 5 from J, leaving 10 bases between them. The CDR3 contains 13 residues. Sequencing was performed on blood. The chain recombines TRBV5-1 with TRBJ2-2; D might be TRBD1 (6 bases). The source of this sequence is a man aged 18 to 29 in good health. CDR3 sequence: CASRYTGTGELFF. For the CDR3, the DNA is TGCGCCAGCAGATACACAGGGACCGGGGAGCTGTTTTTT.